The source of this TCR beta chain is a study of graft-versus-host responses after intestinal transplantation. Overall study results and limits: The presence of high graft-versus-host to host-versus-graft clonal ratios in allografts characterized patients with graft-donor T cell macrochimerism.

The assay was immunoSEQ multiplex PCR, and TCRdb's table has in-frame clones only and misses some. Among roughly 100,000 clones listed, 90% to 95% were seen once. A remark on this clone: Its antigen is unidentified.

After removal of 3 bases from V and 5 bases from J, the junction contained 8 bases not matched to a gene. The CDR3 has 15 residues. From germline, CDR1 is MNHEY and CDR2 SMNVEV (reference sequence). Sample: unstimulated CD4+ T cells sorted from spleen or lymph node cells, taken before transplant. This clonotype was obtained from a human donor who was the organ donor for an intestinal transplant. The rearrangement uses TRBV27 and TRBJ2-7, with 9 bases fitting TRBD1. The CDR3 bases are TGTGCCAGCAGTTTGTACCGGGACAGGGCCCACGAGCAGTACTTC. This gives the protein CASSLYRDRAHEQYF.